Described below is a single TCR beta chain sequence and its context. V lost 4 bases, J lost 0 bases, and 16 bases lay in between. The germline V gene has CDR1 SGHRS and CDR2 YFSETQ. The CDR3 length is 16 residues. This entry is derived from a study of T cell responses to AZD1222 COVID-19 vaccine. The protocol was immunoSEQ multiplex PCR, while the TCRdb copy is restricted to in-frame clones and leaves out a portion. The sample lists approximately 89,000 clones, 90% occurring once. V and J are TRBV5-1 and TRBJ1-1; D gene ambiguous. The sample consisted of peripheral blood, taken 28 days after the second AZD1222 dose. This clonotype was obtained from an adult who received the AZD1222 COVID-19 vaccine. In DNA, the CDR3 is TGCGCCAGCAGCCCAACCGGGTGGCAGATGAACACTGAAGCTTTCTTT. This sequence encodes CASSPTGWQMNTEAFF.